The sequence of this T cell receptor beta chain was determined in a study of T-cell memory formation after mild COVID-19. Whole-study context: Clustering of TCRs was largely donor specific.

This clonotype has just a few counts. Antigen unknown. The study's findings and limits: Cross-reactive memory seemingly joined, as some responding clones were found in pre-infection memory. Clones that contracted clustered mainly in CM and EM if CD4+ and in EMRA if CD8+.

With constant-segment primers, 5'RACE yielded cDNA libraries of TCR alpha and TCR beta that carried sample barcodes and UMIs. TCRdb itself ran the 5' RACE reads through MiXCR, one entry per CDR3 protein. The table records over 300,000 distinct CDR3 sequences, 20% to 25% of them present only once. Specimen: PBMCs or a T cell subset sorted from them (not recorded which). The sequence was obtained from a man aged 18-30 years who had mild COVID-19 (a few samples of this study predate the infection). Cell type and time point are not known.

The CDR3 loop is CASSDSRTASGGEAFF. As DNA, the CDR3 is TGTGCCAGCAGTGACAGTAGGACCGCCTCCGGGGGTGAAGCTTTCTTT. J is TRBJ1-1 and V is TRBV2; possibly TRBD1 for D (5 bases). The CDR3 spans 16 residues. CDR1 SNHLY and CDR2 FYNNEI come from the germline V gene. Trimming pared 3 bases from V and 7 bases from J, leaving 21 bases between.